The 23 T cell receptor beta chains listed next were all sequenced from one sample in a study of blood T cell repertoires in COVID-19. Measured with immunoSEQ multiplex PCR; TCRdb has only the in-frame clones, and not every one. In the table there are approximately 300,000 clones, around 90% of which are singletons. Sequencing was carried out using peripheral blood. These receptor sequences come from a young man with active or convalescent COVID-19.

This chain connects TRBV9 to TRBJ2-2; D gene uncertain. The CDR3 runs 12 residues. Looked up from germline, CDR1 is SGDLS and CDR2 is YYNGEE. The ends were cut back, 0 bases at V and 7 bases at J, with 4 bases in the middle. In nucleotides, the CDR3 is TGTGCCAGCAGCGTAGTCTACGGGGAGCTGTTTTTT. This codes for CASSVVYGELFF.

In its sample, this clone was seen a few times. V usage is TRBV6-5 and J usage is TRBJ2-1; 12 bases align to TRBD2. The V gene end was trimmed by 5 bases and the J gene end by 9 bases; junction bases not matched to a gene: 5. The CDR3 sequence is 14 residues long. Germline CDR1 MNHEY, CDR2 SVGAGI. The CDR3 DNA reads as TGTGCCAGCAGTCGGACTAGCGGGATGGGTGAGCAGTTCTTC. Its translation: CASSRTSGMGEQFF.

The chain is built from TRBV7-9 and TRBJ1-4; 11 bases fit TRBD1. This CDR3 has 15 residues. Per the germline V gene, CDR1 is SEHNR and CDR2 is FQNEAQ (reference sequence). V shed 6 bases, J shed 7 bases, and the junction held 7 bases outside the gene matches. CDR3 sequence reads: CASRRTGGASEKLFF. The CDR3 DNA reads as TGTGCCAGCAGGCGGACAGGGGGCGCTTCTGAAAAACTGTTTTTT.

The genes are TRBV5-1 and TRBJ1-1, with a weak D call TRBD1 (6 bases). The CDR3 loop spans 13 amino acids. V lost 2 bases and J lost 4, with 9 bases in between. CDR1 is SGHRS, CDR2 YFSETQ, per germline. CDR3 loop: CASSLHRVTEAFF. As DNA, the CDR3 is TGCGCCAGCAGCTTACACAGGGTCACTGAAGCTTTCTTT.

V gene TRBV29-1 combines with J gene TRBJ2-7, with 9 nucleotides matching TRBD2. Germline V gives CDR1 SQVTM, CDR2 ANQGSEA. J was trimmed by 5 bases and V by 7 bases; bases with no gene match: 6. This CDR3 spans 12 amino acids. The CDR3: CSGRTSDHEQYF. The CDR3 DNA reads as TGCAGCGGCAGGACTAGCGACCACGAGCAGTACTTC.

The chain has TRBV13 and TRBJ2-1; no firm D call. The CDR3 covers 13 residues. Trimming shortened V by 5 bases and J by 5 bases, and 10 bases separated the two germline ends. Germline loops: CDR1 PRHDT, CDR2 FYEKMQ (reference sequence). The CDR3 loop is CASSPLINNEQFF. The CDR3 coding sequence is TGTGCCAGCAGCCCCCTTATTAACAATGAGCAGTTCTTC. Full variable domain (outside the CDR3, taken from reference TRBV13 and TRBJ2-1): AAGVIQSPRHLIKEKRETATLKCYPIPRHDTVYWYQQGPGQDPQFLISFYEKMQSDKGSIPDRFSAQQFSDYHSELNMSSLELGDSALYFCASSPLINNEQFFGPGTRLTVL.

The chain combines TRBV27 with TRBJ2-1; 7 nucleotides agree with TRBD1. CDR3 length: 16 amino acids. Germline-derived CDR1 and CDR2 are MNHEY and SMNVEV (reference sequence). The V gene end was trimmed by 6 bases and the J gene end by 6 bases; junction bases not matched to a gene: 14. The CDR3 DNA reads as TGTGCCAGCAGCCTAACAGGGGTCCTCGGCCGCAATGAGCAGTTCTTC. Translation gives CASSLTGVLGRNEQFF.

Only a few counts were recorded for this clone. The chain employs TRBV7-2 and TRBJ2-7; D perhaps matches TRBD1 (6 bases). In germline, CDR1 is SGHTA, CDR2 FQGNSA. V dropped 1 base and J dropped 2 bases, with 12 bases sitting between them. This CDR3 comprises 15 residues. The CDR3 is CASSLVSGAAYEQYF. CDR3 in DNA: TGTGCCAGCAGCTTAGTATCAGGGGCTGCCTACGAGCAGTACTTC.

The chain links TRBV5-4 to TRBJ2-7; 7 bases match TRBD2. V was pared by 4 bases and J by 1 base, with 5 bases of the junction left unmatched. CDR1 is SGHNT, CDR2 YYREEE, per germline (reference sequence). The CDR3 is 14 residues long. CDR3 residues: CASSRSGLSYEQYF. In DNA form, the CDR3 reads TGTGCCAGCAGCCGTAGCGGGTTGTCCTACGAGCAGTACTTC.

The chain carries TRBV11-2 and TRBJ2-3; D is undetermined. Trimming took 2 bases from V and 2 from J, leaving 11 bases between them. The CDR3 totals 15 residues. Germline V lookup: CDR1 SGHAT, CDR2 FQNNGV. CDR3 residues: CASSLSLRLTDTQYF. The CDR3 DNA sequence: TGTGCCAGCAGCTTAAGTTTGCGTCTCACAGATACGCAGTATTTT.

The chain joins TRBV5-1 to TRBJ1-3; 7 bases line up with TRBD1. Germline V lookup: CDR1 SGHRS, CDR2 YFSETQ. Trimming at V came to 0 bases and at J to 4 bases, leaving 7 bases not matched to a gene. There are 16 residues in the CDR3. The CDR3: CASSLAAGGQGNTIYF. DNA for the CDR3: TGCGCCAGCAGCTTGGCCGCAGGGGGGCAAGGAAACACCATATATTTT.

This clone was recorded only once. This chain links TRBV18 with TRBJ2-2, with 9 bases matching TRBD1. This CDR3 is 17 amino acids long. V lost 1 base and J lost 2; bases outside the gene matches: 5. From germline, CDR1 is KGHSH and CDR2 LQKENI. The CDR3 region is CASSPQRGQGNTGELFF. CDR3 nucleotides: TGTGCCAGCTCACCACAGAGGGGACAGGGAAACACCGGGGAGCTGTTTTTT.

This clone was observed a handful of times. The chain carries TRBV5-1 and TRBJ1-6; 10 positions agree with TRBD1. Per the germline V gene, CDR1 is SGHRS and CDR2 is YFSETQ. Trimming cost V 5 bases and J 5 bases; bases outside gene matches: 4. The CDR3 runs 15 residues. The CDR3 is CASRIGTGDNSPLHF. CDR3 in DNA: TGCGCCAGCAGAATTGGGACAGGGGATAATTCACCCCTCCACTTT.

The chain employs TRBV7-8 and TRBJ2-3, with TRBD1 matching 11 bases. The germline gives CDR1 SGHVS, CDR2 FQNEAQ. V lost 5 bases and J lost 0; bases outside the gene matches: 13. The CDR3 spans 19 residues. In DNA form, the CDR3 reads TGTGCCAGCAGCCTTCGGGACAGGGGGTCCCTACTTAGCACAGATACGCAGTATTTT. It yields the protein CASSLRDRGSLLSTDTQYF. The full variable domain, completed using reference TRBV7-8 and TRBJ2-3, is GAGVSQSPRYKVAKRGQDVALRCDPISGHVSLFWYQQALGQGPEFLTYFQNEAQLDKSGLPSDRFFAERPEGSVSTLKIQRTQQEDSAVYLCASSLRDRGSLLSTDTQYFGPGTRLTVL.

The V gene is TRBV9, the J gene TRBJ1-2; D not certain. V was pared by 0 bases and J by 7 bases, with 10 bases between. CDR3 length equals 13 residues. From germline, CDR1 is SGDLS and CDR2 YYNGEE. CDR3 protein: CASSVELSGGYTF. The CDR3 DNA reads TGTGCCAGCAGCGTAGAACTCTCAGGTGGCTACACCTTC.

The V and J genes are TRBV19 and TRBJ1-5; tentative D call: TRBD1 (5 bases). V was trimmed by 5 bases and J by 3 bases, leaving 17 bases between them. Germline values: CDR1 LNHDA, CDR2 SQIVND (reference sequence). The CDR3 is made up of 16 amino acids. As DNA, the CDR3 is TGTGCCAGTAGTTCTTCCCGACAGACGTTCAATCAGCCCCAGCATTTT. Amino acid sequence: CASSSSRQTFNQPQHF.

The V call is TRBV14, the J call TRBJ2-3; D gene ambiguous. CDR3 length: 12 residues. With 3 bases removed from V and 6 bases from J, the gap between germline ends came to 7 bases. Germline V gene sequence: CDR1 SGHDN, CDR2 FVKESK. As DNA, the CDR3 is TGTGCCAGCAGCCAGGAGCACGATACGCAGTATTTT. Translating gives CASSQEHDTQYF.

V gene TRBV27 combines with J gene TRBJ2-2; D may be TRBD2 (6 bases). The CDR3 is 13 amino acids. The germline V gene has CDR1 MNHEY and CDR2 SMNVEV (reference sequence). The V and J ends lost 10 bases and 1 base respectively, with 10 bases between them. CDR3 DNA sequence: TGTGCCACGGGACTCCAGAACACCGGGGAGCTGTTTTTT. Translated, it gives CATGLQNTGELFF.

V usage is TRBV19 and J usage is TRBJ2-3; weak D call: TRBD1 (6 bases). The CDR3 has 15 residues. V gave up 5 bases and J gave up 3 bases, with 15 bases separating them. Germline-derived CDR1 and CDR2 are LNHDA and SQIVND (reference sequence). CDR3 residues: CASSGTLMETDTQYF. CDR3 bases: TGTGCCAGTAGTGGGACACTCATGGAAACAGATACGCAGTATTTT.

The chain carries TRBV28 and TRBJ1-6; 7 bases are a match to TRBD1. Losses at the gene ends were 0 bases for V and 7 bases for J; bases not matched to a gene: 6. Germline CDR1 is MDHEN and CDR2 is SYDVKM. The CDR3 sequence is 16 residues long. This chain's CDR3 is CASSLWFGQANSPLHF. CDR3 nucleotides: TGTGCCAGCAGTTTATGGTTTGGACAGGCAAATTCACCCCTCCACTTT.

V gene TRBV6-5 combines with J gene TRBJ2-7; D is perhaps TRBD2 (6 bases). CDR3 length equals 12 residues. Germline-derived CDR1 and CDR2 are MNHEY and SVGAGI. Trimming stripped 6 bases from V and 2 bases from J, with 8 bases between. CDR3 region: CASRGLAYEQYF. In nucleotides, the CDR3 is TGTGCCAGCAGGGGACTTGCCTACGAGCAGTACTTC.

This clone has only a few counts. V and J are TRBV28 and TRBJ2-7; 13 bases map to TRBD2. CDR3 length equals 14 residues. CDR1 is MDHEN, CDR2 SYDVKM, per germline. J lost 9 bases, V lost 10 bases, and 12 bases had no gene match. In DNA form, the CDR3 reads TGTGCCATTCGAACCGGGACTAGCGGGACGGTGCAGTACTTC. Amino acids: CAIRTGTSGTVQYF.

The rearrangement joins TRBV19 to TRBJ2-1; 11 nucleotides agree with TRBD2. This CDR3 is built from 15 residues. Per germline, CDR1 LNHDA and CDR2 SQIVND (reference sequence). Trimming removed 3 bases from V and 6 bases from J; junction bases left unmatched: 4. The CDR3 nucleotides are TGTGCCAGTAGTATTCTAGCGGGAGGAGGCAATGAGCAGTTCTTC. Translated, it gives CASSILAGGGNEQFF.